The 16 T cell receptor beta chains presented below share a single source sample, sequenced in a study of blood T cell repertoires in COVID-19. Sequencing was performed with immunoSEQ multiplex PCR; in TCRdb, only in-frame clones are kept and a portion is missing. The sample yields 80,000 to 95,000 clones, around 76% seen once. Sequenced: peripheral blood. These receptors were taken from a woman over 75 with active or convalescent COVID-19.

V gene TRBV19 combines with J gene TRBJ1-1, with D perhaps TRBD1 (6 bases). The CDR3 totals 13 residues. Germline V gene lookup returns CDR1 LNHDA and CDR2 SQIVND (reference sequence). V was pared by 7 bases and J by 1 base, with 10 bases between. This CDR3 reads CASKQGWNTEAFF. The CDR3 DNA reads as TGTGCCAGTAAACAGGGATGGAACACTGAAGCTTTCTTT. The complete variable domain, with remaining parts taken from reference TRBV19 and TRBJ1-1, reads DGGITQSPKYLFRKEGQNVTLSCEQNLNHDAMYWYRQDPGQGLRLIYYSQIVNDFQKGDIAEGYSVSREKKESFPLTVTSAQKNPTAFYLCASKQGWNTEAFFGQGTRLTVV.

This chain connects TRBV7-2 to TRBJ1-4; D gene uncertain. Germline CDR1 is SGHTA and CDR2 is FQGNSA. The CDR3 has 18 residues. Deletions cut 3 bases from V and 0 bases from J, with 17 bases between. CDR3 sequence: CASSFTADASATNEKLFF. The CDR3 bases are TGTGCCAGCAGCTTCACAGCCGACGCGTCTGCAACTAATGAAAAACTGTTTTTT.

This clone has more than one count but fewer than ten. The rearrangement uses TRBV5-6 and TRBJ1-2; TRBD1 is a possible D gene (6 bases). This CDR3 comprises 14 residues. Germline V CDR1 and CDR2: SGHDT, YYEEEE. Trimming took off 0 bases at V and 6 bases at J, with 12 bases between the two ends. The CDR3, as DNA: TGTGCCAGCAGCTTGGCAGGGGATCGTCATGGCTACACCTTC. The encoded protein is CASSLAGDRHGYTF.

This clone was seen once. The rearrangement links TRBV28 to TRBJ2-2; D remains unclear. The CDR3 spans 12 residues. Germline-derived CDR1 and CDR2 are MDHEN and SYDVKM. The ends were cut back, 5 bases at V and 4 bases at J, with 5 bases in the middle. CDR3 DNA: TGTGCCAGCAGTCTGAGCACCGGGGAGCTGTTTTTT. Encoded protein: CASSLSTGELFF.

In its sample, this clone was seen once. The V call is TRBV3-1 (or the pseudogene TRBV3-2), the J call TRBJ1-2; D perhaps matches TRBD1 (5 bases). Germline CDR1 is LGHDT and CDR2 is YNNKEL (reference sequence). The CDR3 is made up of 14 amino acids. V was clipped by 1 base and J by 4 bases, with 10 bases between them. The CDR3 DNA sequence: TGTGCCAGCAGCCAAGGAGCGGGACTCTATGGCTACACCTTC. Its protein is CASSQGAGLYGYTF.

The chain links TRBV5-5 to TRBJ1-1; 8 nucleotides agree with TRBD1. The V and J ends lost 4 bases and 3 bases, in that order; junction bases with no gene match: 14. The germline CDR1 and CDR2 sequences are SGHKS and YYEKEE (reference sequence). CDR3 length equals 17 residues. As DNA, the CDR3 is TGTGCCAGCAGCCGGAGACAGGGGTCCACCCGGGACACTGAAGCTTTCTTT. As protein: CASSRRQGSTRDTEAFF.

The rearrangement links TRBV5-4 to TRBJ2-3, with D possibly being TRBD2 (5 bases). Germline V lookup: CDR1 SGHNT, CDR2 YYREEE (reference sequence). This CDR3 contains 14 residues. V lost 1 base and J 0 bases, leaving 6 bases between the germline ends. The CDR3 sequence is CASSLQRSTDTQYF. DNA of the CDR3: TGTGCCAGCAGCTTGCAGCGGAGCACAGATACGCAGTATTTT.

V is TRBV2 and J is TRBJ2-7; 8 bases align to TRBD1. With V trimmed by 3 bases and J by 3 bases, 7 bases remained unmatched. CDR1 is SNHLY, CDR2 FYNNEI, per germline. CDR3 length: 15 residues. The CDR3 region has the DNA TGTGCCAGCAGTGACAAAGCAGGGGGCTTCTACGAGCAGTACTTC. Protein sequence: CASSDKAGGFYEQYF.

The chain couples TRBV2 to TRBJ2-5, with 7 bases aligning to TRBD2. The CDR3 is made up of 13 amino acids. Germline lookup yields CDR1 SNHLY and CDR2 FYNNEI. J lost 5 bases, V lost 4 bases, and 4 bases had no gene match. Here the CDR3 reads CASSAEGGETQYF. The CDR3 region has the DNA TGTGCCAGCAGTGCTGAGGGAGGGGAGACCCAGTACTTC.

The gene calls are TRBV5-1 and TRBJ2-3; 9 nucleotides align to TRBD1. The CDR3 extends over 14 amino acids. V was pared by 3 bases and J by 4 bases, with 3 bases of the junction left unmatched. Per germline, CDR1 SGHRS and CDR2 YFSETQ. CDR3: CASSWDRVADTQYF. The DNA of the CDR3 is TGCGCCAGCAGCTGGGACAGGGTTGCAGATACGCAGTATTTT. The complete variable domain, with remaining parts taken from reference TRBV5-1 and TRBJ2-3, reads KAGVTQTPRYLIKTRGQQVTLSCSPISGHRSVSWYQQTPGQGLQFLFEYFSETQRNKGNFPGRFSGRQFSNSRSEMNVSTLELGDSALYLCASSWDRVADTQYFGPGTRLTVL.

The chain joins TRBV4-3 to TRBJ1-2, with D unresolved. Germline V gene data show CDR1 as LGHNA and CDR2 as YSLEER. V was cut by 4 bases and J by 6 bases, with 12 bases left in between. The CDR3 length is 13 residues. CDR3 in DNA: TGCGCCAGCAGCCTGGGAACTAGGGATGGCTACACCTTC. This sequence encodes CASSLGTRDGYTF.

Here the CDR3 DNA reads TGTGCCAGCAGTCAGGACATGAACACCGGGGAGCTGTTTTTT. Translation gives CASSQDMNTGELFF. The chain carries TRBV2 and TRBJ2-2; D is possibly TRBD1 (5 bases). V dropped 5 bases and J dropped 1 base, with 8 bases sitting between them. The CDR3 extends over 14 amino acids. In germline, CDR1 is SNHLY, CDR2 FYNNEI.

This clone was counted only a few times. The J gene is TRBJ1-1, the V gene TRBV21-1. TRBV21-1 is a listed pseudogene. The CDR3 sequence is 15 residues long. The CDR3 here is CASSKGVIMNTEAFF. In DNA form, the CDR3 reads TGTGCCAGCAGCAAAGGCGTCATCATGAACACTGAAGCTTTCTTT.

This chain links TRBV6-5 with TRBJ1-4, with a tentative D call TRBD1 (6 bases). Germline CDR1 is MNHEY and CDR2 is SVGAGI. Trimming cost V 7 bases and J 1 base, with 13 bases left between them. The CDR3 runs 15 residues. CDR3 sequence: CASKGGGGTNEKLFF. The DNA of the CDR3 is TGTGCCAGCAAAGGGGGAGGGGGAACTAATGAAAAACTGTTTTTT.

This clone came up a few times. The chain combines TRBV14 with TRBJ2-1, with 9 bases matching TRBD2. CDR1 is SGHDN, CDR2 FVKESK, per germline. Germline trimming cut 3 bases from V and 12 bases from J; bases unmatched to any gene: 6. The CDR3 totals 13 residues. The CDR3 here is CASSHYPSGVQFF. In nucleotides, the CDR3 is TGTGCCAGCAGCCATTACCCTAGCGGGGTGCAGTTCTTC.

There are a few counts of this clone. V and J are TRBV19 and TRBJ2-7; no firm D call. V shed 4 bases and J shed 2 bases, with 3 bases lying between them. The length of the CDR3 is 11 residues. CDR1 is LNHDA and CDR2 is SQIVND in the germline V gene (reference sequence). The CDR3 bases are TGTGCCAGTAGTAACACCTACGAGCAGTACTTC. It translates to CASSNTYEQYF.